This T cell receptor beta chain was retrieved from a study of T cell repertoires in cytomegalovirus infection. V gave up 8 bases and J gave up 1 base, with 24 bases separating them. This CDR3 is 18 amino acids long. Germline CDR1 and CDR2: SGHAT and FQNNGV. Findings and limits, study-wide: CMV-specific HLA-C-restricted TCR beta clonotypes dominated the ex vivo response.

This clonotype has only a few counts. Its antigen is currently unknown. TCRdb fed the reads into MiXCR, producing one record per CDR3 protein. The table lists about 310,000 distinct CDR3 sequences, 20% to 25% of them singletons. This receptor was obtained from a human donor in good health (CMV status not recorded). Some clones in this sample may be carry-over from other donors' samples. The chain has TRBV11-2 and TRBJ2-4, with D perhaps matching TRBD1 or TRBD2 (6 bases each). Sequenced here: cultured PBMCs, sampled from culture after CMV antigen stimulation. In DNA form, the CDR3 reads TGTGCCAGCTCCAATGCCGGGGGCTTCAGTGTGGCCAAAAACATTCAGTACTTC. Translation: CASSNAGGFSVAKNIQYF.